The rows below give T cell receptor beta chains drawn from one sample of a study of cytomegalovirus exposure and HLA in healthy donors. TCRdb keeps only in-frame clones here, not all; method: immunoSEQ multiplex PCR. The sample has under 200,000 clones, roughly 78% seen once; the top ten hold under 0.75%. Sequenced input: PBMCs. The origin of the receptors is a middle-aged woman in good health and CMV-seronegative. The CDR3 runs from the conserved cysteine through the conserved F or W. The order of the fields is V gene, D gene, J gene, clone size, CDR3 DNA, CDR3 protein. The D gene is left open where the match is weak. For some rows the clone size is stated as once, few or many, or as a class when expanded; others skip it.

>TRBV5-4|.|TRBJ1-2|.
TGTGCCAGCAGCTTGGCACCAGGGGATGGCTACACCTTC
CASSLAPGDGYTF
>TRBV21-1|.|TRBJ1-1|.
TGTGCCAGCAGCAAAGGTAAGGGACAGGACACGAGGCGTTTAGTGAACACTGAAGCTTTCTTT
CASSKGKGQDTRRLVNTEAFF
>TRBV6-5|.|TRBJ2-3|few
TGTGCCAGCAGTGAGGGTTCGTCAGATACGCAGTATTTT
CASSEGSSDTQYF
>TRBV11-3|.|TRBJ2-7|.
TGTGCCAGCAGCCCAGACGTCCGGCGGGGCGAGACCGAGCAGTACTTC
CASSPDVRRGETEQYF
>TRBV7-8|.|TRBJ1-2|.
TGTGCCAGCAGCTTAGTTGGGCAGGGCGGCTTTGGCTACACCTTC
CASSLVGQGGFGYTF
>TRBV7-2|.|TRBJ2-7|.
TGTGCCAGCAGCTTAGCCCCCACTAGTTTGGAGTACTTC
CASSLAPTSLEYF
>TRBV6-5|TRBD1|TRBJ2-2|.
TGTGCCAGCAGTGGACAGGGCTCCACCGGGGAGCTGTTTTTT
CASSGQGSTGELFF
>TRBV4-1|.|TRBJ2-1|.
TGCGCCAGCAGCCAAGACTCGGCAGGGGCCCAATGTGAGCAGTTCTTC
CASSQDSAGAQCEQFF
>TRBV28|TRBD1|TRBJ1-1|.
TGTGCCAGCAGTTTATGGACAGGGAGTTTAGGGGAAGCTTTCTTT
CASSLWTGSLGEAFF
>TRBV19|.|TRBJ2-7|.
TGTGCCAGTAGTATAGTTAACGAGCAGTACTTC
CASSIVNEQYF